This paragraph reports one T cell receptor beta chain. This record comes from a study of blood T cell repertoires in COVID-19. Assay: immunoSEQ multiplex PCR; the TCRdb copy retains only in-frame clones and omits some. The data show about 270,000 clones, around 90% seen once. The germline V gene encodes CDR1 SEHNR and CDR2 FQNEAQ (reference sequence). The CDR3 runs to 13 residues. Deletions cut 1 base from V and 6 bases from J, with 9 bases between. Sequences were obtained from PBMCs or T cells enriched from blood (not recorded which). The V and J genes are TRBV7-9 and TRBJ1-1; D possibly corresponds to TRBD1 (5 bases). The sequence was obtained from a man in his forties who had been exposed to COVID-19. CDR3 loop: CASSLEGIAEAFF. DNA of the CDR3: TGTGCCAGCAGCTTAGAGGGGATCGCTGAAGCTTTCTTT.